Here is one T cell receptor (beta chain) with its context. Original analysis: For nucleated cells, counts were estimated from reference gene primer amplification. Method: immunoSEQ multiplex PCR; TCRdb's copy keeps in-frame clones and lacks some. The D gene and trimming were derived from the DNA, and the V and J assignments and clone size from that table. The data hold more than 90,000 clones, with roughly 85% observed a single time. The data are from a study of blood T cell repertoires in COVID-19. About the research overall: Acute and convalescent COVID-19 specimens originated in the United States, Italy and Spain. Sources were T cells, B-cell-depleted T cells, or PBMCs; the material itself was cDNA or gDNA.

With V trimmed by 0 bases and J by 8 bases, 10 bases remained unmatched. The CDR3 length is 17 residues. Germline V lookup: CDR1 SGHVS, CDR2 FQNEAQ. V is TRBV7-8 and J is TRBJ2-1; the match to TRBD2 covers 10 bases. The sequenced sample was peripheral blood. The TCR originated in a woman in her 70s with active or convalescent COVID-19. CDR3 bases: TGTGCCAGCAGCTTAGCCCACAGGAGCGGGGGGGAATATGAGCAGTTCTTC. Translation: CASSLAHRSGGEYEQFF. The full variable domain, its missing parts supplied by reference TRBV7-8 and TRBJ2-1, is GAGVSQSPRYKVAKRGQDVALRCDPISGHVSLFWYQQALGQGPEFLTYFQNEAQLDKSGLPSDRFFAERPEGSVSTLKIQRTQQEDSAVYLCASSLAHRSGGEYEQFFGPGTRLTVL.